This entry is about one TCR beta chain. Its antigen is as yet unknown. This record belongs to a study of OX40 agonist ivuxolimab in advanced cancers. Sequencing used immunoSEQ multiplex PCR; TCRdb keeps in-frame clones, though not all of them. There are roughly 28,000 clones in the sample; about four fifths occur only once, and approximately 12% lies in the top ten. V shed 4 bases and J shed 3 bases, with 19 bases lying between them. The CDR3 has 16 amino acids. The V gene's germline CDR1 is SGHRS and CDR2 YFSETQ. Study outcomes and limitations: A proportion of nonresponders additionally exhibited low normalized T-cell clonal expansion. Researchers report that CD8+ T cells had, on average, more expanded clones than CD4+.

The rearrangement joins TRBV5-1 to TRBJ1-1; D remains ambiguous. Sequencing used CD4+ or CD8+ T cells sorted from blood, obtained in a trial of the OX40 agonist ivuxolimab. The source is an adult with an advanced solid tumor such as melanoma, head and neck, liver or kidney cancer. The chain's CDR3 is CASSDTVAAVDTEAFF. CDR3 in DNA: TGCGCCAGCAGCGACACAGTGGCGGCTGTGGACACTGAAGCTTTCTTT. The full variable domain, rest sourced from reference TRBV5-1 and TRBJ1-1, is KAGVTQTPRYLIKTRGQQVTLSCSPISGHRSVSWYQQTPGQGLQFLFEYFSETQRNKGNFPGRFSGRQFSNSRSEMNVSTLELGDSALYLCASSDTVAAVDTEAFFGQGTRLTVV.